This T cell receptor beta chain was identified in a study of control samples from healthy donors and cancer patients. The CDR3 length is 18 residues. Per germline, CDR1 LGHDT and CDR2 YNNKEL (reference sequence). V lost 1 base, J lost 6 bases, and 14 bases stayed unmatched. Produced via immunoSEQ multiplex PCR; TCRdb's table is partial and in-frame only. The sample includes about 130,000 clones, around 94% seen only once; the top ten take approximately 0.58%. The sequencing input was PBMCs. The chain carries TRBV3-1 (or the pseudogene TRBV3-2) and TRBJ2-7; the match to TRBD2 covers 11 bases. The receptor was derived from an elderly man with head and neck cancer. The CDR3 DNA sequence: TGTGCCAGCAGCCAAGCCCCGCCCACTAGCGGGGGCCTGAGCGAGCAGTACTTC. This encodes CASSQAPPTSGGLSEQYF.